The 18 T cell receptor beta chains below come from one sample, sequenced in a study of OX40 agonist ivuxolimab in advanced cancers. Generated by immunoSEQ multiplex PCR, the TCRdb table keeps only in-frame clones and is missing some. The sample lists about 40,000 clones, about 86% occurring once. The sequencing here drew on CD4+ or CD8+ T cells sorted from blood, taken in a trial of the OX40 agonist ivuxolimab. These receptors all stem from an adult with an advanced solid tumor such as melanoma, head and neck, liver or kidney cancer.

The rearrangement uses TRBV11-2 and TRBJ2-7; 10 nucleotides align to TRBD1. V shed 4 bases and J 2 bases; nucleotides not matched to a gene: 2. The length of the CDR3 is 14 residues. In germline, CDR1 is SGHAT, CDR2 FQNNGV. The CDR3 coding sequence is TGTGCCAGCAGCTCCGGACAGGGGGCCTACGAGCAGTACGTC. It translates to CASSSGQGAYEQYV.

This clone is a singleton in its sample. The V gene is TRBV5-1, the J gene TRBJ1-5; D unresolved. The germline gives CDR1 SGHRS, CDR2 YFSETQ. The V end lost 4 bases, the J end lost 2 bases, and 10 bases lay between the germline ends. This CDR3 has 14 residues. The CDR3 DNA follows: TGCGCCAGCAGCCCGGGAGAGGGCAATCAGCCCCAGCATTTT. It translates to CASSPGEGNQPQHF.

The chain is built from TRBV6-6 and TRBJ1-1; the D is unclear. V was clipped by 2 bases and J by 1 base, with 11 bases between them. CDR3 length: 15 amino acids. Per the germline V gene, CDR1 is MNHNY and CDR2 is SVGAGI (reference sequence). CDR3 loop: CASSYPRTANTEAFF. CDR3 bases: TGTGCCAGCAGTTACCCCCGGACGGCGAACACTGAAGCTTTCTTT.

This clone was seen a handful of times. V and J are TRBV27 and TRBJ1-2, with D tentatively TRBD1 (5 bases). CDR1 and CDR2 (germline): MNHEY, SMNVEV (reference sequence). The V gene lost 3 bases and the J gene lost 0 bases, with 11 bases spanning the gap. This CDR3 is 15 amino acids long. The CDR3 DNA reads TGTGCCAGCAGTTTTGGGCAGGGCTCTAACTATGGCTACACCTTC. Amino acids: CASSFGQGSNYGYTF.

CDR3 DNA sequence: TGTGCCAGTAGTTTCGGGACTGGGGGATATGAAAAACTGTTTTTT. Amino acids: CASSFGTGGYEKLFF. This rearrangement joins TRBV19 to TRBJ1-4, with D tentatively TRBD1 (5 bases). V was pared by 5 bases and J by 6 bases, with 16 bases between. This CDR3 region has 15 residues. Germline V gives CDR1 LNHDA, CDR2 SQIVND (reference sequence).

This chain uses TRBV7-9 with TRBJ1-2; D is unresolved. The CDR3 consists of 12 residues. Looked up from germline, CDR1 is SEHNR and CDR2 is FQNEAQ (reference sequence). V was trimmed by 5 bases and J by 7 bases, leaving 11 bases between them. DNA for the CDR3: TGTGCCAGCAGCCTCCAGGCGGCTGGCTACACCTTC. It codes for CASSLQAAGYTF.

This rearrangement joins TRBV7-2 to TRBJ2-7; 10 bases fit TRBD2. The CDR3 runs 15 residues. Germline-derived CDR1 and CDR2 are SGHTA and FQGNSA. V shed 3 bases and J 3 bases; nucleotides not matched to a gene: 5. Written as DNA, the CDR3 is TGTGCCAGCAGCTTGTATGCTAGCGGGGGCTACGAGCAGTACGTC. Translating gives CASSLYASGGYEQYV.

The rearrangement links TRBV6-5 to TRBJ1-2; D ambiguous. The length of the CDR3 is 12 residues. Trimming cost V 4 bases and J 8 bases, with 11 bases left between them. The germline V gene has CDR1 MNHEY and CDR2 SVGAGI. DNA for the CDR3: TGTGCCAGCAGTTTCACAGTATCCGGCTACACCTTC. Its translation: CASSFTVSGYTF.

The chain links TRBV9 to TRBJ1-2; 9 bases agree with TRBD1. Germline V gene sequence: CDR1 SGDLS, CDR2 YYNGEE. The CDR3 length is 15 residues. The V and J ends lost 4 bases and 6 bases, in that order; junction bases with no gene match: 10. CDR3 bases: TGTGCCAGCAGCCCCAACAGGGGGCTAAGCCATGGCTACACCTTC. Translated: CASSPNRGLSHGYTF.

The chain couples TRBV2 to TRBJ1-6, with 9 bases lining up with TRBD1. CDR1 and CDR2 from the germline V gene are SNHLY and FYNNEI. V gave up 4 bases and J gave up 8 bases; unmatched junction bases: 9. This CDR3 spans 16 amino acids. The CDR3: CASSVITGTGYSPLHF. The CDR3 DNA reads TGTGCCAGCAGTGTAATTACGGGGACAGGGTATTCACCCCTCCACTTT.

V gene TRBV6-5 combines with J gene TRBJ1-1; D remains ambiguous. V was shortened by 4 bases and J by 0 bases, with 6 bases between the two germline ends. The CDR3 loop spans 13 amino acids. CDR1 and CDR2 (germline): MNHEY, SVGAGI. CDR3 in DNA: TGTGCCAGCAGTTTGGGCATGAACACTGAAGCTTTCTTT. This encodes CASSLGMNTEAFF.

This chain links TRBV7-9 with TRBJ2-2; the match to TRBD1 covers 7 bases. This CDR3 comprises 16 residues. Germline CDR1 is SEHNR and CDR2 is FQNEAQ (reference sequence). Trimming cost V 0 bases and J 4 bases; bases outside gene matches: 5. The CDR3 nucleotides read TGTGCCAGCAGCTTAGCGAGCCCAGGGGGCACCGGGGAGCTGTTTTTT. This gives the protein CASSLASPGGTGELFF.

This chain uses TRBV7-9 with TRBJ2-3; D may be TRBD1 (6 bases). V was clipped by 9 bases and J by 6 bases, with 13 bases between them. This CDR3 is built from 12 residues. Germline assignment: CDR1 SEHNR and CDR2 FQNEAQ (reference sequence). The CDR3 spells CASSQGSDTQYF. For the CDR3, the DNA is TGTGCCAGTTCACAGGGTTCTGATACGCAGTATTTT.

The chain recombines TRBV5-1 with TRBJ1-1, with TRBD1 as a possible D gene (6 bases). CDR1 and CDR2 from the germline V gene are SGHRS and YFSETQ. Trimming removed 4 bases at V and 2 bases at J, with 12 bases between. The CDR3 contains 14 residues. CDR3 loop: CASSSRTANTEAFF. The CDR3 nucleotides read TGCGCCAGCAGCAGCCGGACAGCCAACACTGAAGCTTTCTTT.

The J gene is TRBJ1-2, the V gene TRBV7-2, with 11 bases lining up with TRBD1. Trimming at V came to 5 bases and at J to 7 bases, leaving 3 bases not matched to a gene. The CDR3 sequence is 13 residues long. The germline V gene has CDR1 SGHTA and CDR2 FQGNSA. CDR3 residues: CASSDGTGGGYTF. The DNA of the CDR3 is TGTGCCAGCAGCGACGGGACAGGGGGTGGCTACACCTTC.

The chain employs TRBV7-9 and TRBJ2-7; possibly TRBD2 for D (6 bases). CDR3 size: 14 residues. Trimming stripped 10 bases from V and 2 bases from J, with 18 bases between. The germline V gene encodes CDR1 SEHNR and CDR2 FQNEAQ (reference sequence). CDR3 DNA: TGTGCCACCGGGGAGGCAGGGCCCGCCTACGAGCAGTACTTC. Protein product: CATGEAGPAYEQYF.

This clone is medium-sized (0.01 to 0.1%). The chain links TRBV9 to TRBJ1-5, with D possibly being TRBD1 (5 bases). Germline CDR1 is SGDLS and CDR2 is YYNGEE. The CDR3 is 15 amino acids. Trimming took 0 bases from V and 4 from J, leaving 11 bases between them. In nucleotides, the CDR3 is TGTGCCAGCAGCGTAGAAGGGGCTGAGAATCAGCCCCAGCATTTT. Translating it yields CASSVEGAENQPQHF. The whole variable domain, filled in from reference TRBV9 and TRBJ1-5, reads DSGVTQTPKHLITATGQRVTLRCSPRSGDLSVYWYQQSLDQGLQFLIQYYNGEERAKGNILERFSAQQFPDLHSELNLSSLELGDSALYFCASSVEGAENQPQHFGDGTRLSIL.

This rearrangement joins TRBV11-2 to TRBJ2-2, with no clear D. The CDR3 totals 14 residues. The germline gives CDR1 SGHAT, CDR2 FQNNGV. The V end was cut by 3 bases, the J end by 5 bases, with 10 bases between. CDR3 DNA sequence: TGTGCCAGCAGCTTGGATGTGGGAACCGGGGAGCTGTTTTTT. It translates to CASSLDVGTGELFF.